A single sample is the source of the 2 T cell receptor beta chains below, sequenced in a study of siplizumab effects on memory and regulatory T cells (dated by TCRdb to about 2019). Library preparation employed the immunoSEQ multiplex PCR assay. The table comes from immuneACCESS by way of TCRdb, which keeps in-frame sequences with V and J called. Part of the clones is missing from these tables; in studies checked, under half for an unresolved V gene and the rest for unknown reasons. This sample lists 98,000 or so clones; over 90% were detected once. The ten top clones hold about 0.62% of the sample. The sequencing input was Tregs sorted from blood. Receptor source: a human donor in good health.

The chain employs TRBV5-1 and TRBJ2-3; D gene unclear. Germline CDR1 and CDR2: SGHRS and YFSETQ. Trimming removed 0 bases from V and 0 bases from J, with 8 bases in between. There are 15 residues in the CDR3. The CDR3 DNA reads as TGCGCCAGCAGCTTGGGTCCGGGTAGCACAGATACGCAGTATTTT. Its translation is CASSLGPGSTDTQYF.

The chain has TRBV19 and TRBJ1-1; D may be TRBD1 (5 bases). The CDR3 is 13 residues long. V was trimmed by 6 bases and J by 1 base, leaving 9 bases between them. From germline, CDR1 is LNHDA and CDR2 SQIVND (reference sequence). Here the CDR3 reads CASRIQGNTEAFF. The DNA of the CDR3 is TGTGCCAGTAGAATTCAGGGGAACACTGAAGCTTTCTTT.